The next 17 T cell receptor beta chains were all read from a single sample in a study of PD-1 blockade in mismatch repair-deficient tumors (dated by TCRdb to the late 2010s). Library preparation employed the immunoSEQ multiplex PCR assay. TCRdb limited this immuneACCESS table to in-frame rearrangements with V and J called. A share of clones is missing; checked studies link under half to unresolved V genes, and the rest is unexplained. Across this sample there are about 68,000 clones, with almost 80% seen only once. 4.5% to 7% of the sample goes to the ten largest clones. The sample consisted of peripheral blood, taken 2 weeks after starting pembrolizumab. The receptors come from an adult with mismatch repair-deficient cancer.

This sequence joins TRBV28 and TRBJ1-3; D might be TRBD1 (6 bases). This CDR3 spans 17 amino acids. V lost 6 bases and J 0 bases, leaving 18 bases between the germline ends. The germline CDR1 and CDR2 sequences are MDHEN and SYDVKM. CDR3 loop: CASSPGGALFSGNTIYF. The CDR3 nucleotides read TGTGCCAGCAGCCCTGGGGGGGCGTTATTCTCTGGAAACACCATATATTTT.

V and J are TRBV6-4 and TRBJ2-1; D not resolved. This CDR3 has 13 amino acids. V lost 5 bases and J lost 4, with 9 bases in between. Germline CDR1 reads MRHNA; CDR2 reads SNTAGT. The DNA of the CDR3 is TGTGCCAGCAGTCCCACGCCTTACAATGAGCAGTTCTTC. Protein: CASSPTPYNEQFF.

V and J are TRBV5-1 and TRBJ1-3; D might be TRBD1 (5 bases). Germline CDR1 is SGHRS and CDR2 is YFSETQ. Trimming stripped 3 bases from V and 0 bases from J, with 10 bases between. There are 15 residues in the CDR3. CDR3: CASSSSGNSGNTIYF. The DNA for the CDR3 is TGCGCCAGCAGCTCCTCAGGGAACTCTGGAAACACCATATATTTT.

V and J are TRBV7-2 and TRBJ2-5, with TRBD1 matching over 7 bases. Germline values: CDR1 SGHTA, CDR2 FQGNSA. V trimming: 2 bases; J trimming: 1 base; junction bases outside the gene matches: 4. CDR3 length: 15 residues. The CDR3 coding sequence is TGTGCCAGCAGCTTAAGGGCAGGGGGCCAAGAGACCCAGTACTTC. This translates into CASSLRAGGQETQYF.

The chain uses TRBV9 and TRBJ2-3, with D possibly called TRBD1 or TRBD2 (5 bases each). Germline loops: CDR1 SGDLS, CDR2 YYNGEE. The V gene lost 4 bases and the J gene lost 3 bases, with 18 bases spanning the gap. The CDR3 length is 16 residues. The chain's CDR3 is CASSPRGAVLTDTQYF. CDR3 bases: TGTGCCAGCAGCCCTAGGGGAGCGGTCCTGACAGATACGCAGTATTTT.

This rearrangement joins TRBV11-3 to TRBJ2-7; TRBD1 is a possible D gene (5 bases). From germline, CDR1 is SGHNT and CDR2 YENEEA. Trimming pared 0 bases from V and 3 bases from J, leaving 9 bases between. The CDR3 is made up of 14 amino acids. CDR3 residues: CASSLEAGNYEQYF. CDR3 sequence (DNA): TGTGCCAGCAGCTTAGAGGCAGGGAACTACGAGCAGTACTTC.

This clone has just a few counts. The rearrangement links TRBV19 to TRBJ2-1, with 9 bases matching TRBD1. The trim removed 6 bases at V and 7 bases at J, leaving 16 bases unmatched. The CDR3 covers 17 residues. Germline V gene data show CDR1 as LNHDA and CDR2 as SQIVND (reference sequence). In nucleotides, the CDR3 is TGTGCCAGTAGGGAAGGGTTTACAGGGGGCAGGGCGAATGAGCAGTTCTTC. The encoded protein is CASREGFTGGRANEQFF.

Here the CDR3 reads CASSEDSNYGYTF. The CDR3 region has the DNA TGTGCCAGCAGCGAGGACTCTAACTATGGCTACACCTTC. This chain links TRBV5-5 with TRBJ1-2, with D unclear. The CDR3 is 13 residues long. Germline CDR1 is SGHKS and CDR2 is YYEKEE (reference sequence). The V gene lost 4 bases and the J gene lost 0 bases, with 7 bases spanning the gap.

This rearrangement joins TRBV14 to TRBJ2-5, with D possibly being TRBD2 (5 bases). Trimming shortened V by 0 bases and J by 2 bases, and 13 bases separated the two germline ends. CDR1 is SGHDN and CDR2 is FVKESK in the germline V gene. The CDR3 length is 16 residues. The CDR3 sequence is CASSQDSANIQETQYF. DNA of the CDR3: TGTGCCAGCAGCCAAGATAGCGCCAATATACAAGAGACCCAGTACTTC.

This chain connects TRBV7-2 to TRBJ2-7; 9 bases align to TRBD1. The CDR3 runs 15 residues. The V segment lost 1 base and the J segment 4 bases; nucleotides outside the gene matches: 5. Germline lookup yields CDR1 SGHTA and CDR2 FQGNSA. The CDR3 DNA is TGTGCCAGCAGCTTAGTTCGAGACAGGGGGTACGAGCAGTACTTC. Its protein is CASSLVRDRGYEQYF.

This sequence joins TRBV28 and TRBJ2-2, with D possibly being TRBD2 (6 bases). This CDR3 is 15 amino acids long. Trimming shortened V by 3 bases and J by 3 bases, and 11 bases separated the two germline ends. CDR1 is MDHEN and CDR2 is SYDVKM in the germline V gene. As DNA, the CDR3 is TGTGCCAGCAGTTTCGGGGACTTCGACACCGGGGAGCTGTTTTTT. Protein sequence: CASSFGDFDTGELFF.

The chain is built from TRBV7-2 and TRBJ1-3; possible D gene TRBD1, 6 bases. This CDR3 has 15 amino acids. Per the germline V gene, CDR1 is SGHTA and CDR2 is FQGNSA. Deletions cut 5 bases from V and 4 bases from J, with 15 bases between. CDR3 DNA sequence: TGTGCCAGCAGCCTTTCTACAGGGACCGGAAACACCATATATTTT. This codes for CASSLSTGTGNTIYF.

This rearrangement joins TRBV7-9 to TRBJ1-4; D ambiguous. Germline assignment: CDR1 SEHNR and CDR2 FQNEAQ (reference sequence). The V end was cut by 2 bases, the J end by 7 bases, with 11 bases between. The CDR3 sequence is 14 residues long. The CDR3 DNA follows: TGTGCCAGCAGCTTAACCATGAGTGGTGAAAAACTGTTTTTT. Translation gives CASSLTMSGEKLFF. Based on the CDR3 plus reference TRBV7-9 and TRBJ1-4, the full variable domain is DTGVSQNPRHKITKRGQNVTFRCDPISEHNRLYWYRQTLGQGPEFLTYFQNEAQLEKSRLLSDRFSAERPKGSFSTLEIQRTEQGDSAMYLCASSLTMSGEKLFFGSGTQLSVL.

This clone occurred many times. The chain joins TRBV18 to TRBJ1-5; D ambiguous. The ends were cut back, 5 bases at V and 5 bases at J, with 10 bases in the middle. The CDR3 covers 13 residues. Germline values: CDR1 KGHSH, CDR2 LQKENI. The CDR3 region has the DNA TGTGCCAGCTCAACGGAGGGTGATCAGCCCCAGCATTTT. Protein sequence: CASSTEGDQPQHF. Supplemented by reference TRBV18 and TRBJ1-5, the full variable domain reads NAGVMQNPRHLVRRRGQEARLRCSPMKGHSHVYWYRQLPEEGLKFMVYLQKENIIDESGMPKERFSAEFPKEGPSILRIQQVVRGDSAAYFCASSTEGDQPQHFGDGTRLSIL.

This chain connects TRBV27 to TRBJ2-7; 9 bases line up with TRBD2. V was pared by 5 bases and J by 1 base, with 3 bases of the junction left unmatched. The CDR3 extends over 14 amino acids. Germline CDR1 is MNHEY and CDR2 is SMNVEV (reference sequence). The DNA of the CDR3 is TGTGCCAGCAGTCTTAGCGGGGGTTCCTACGAGCAGTACTTC. Its protein is CASSLSGGSYEQYF.

V is TRBV19 and J is TRBJ2-2; D remains ambiguous. CDR3 length equals 14 residues. Trimming left V 2 bases short and J 1 base short, with 5 bases between. The germline CDR1 and CDR2 sequences are LNHDA and SQIVND (reference sequence). The CDR3 here is CASSITLNTGELFF. DNA of the CDR3: TGTGCCAGTAGTATAACTCTGAACACCGGGGAGCTGTTTTTT.

This chain links TRBV7-3 with TRBJ2-2; the D is unclear. CDR3 size: 12 residues. Deletions cut 5 bases from V and 5 bases from J, with 6 bases between. In germline, CDR1 is SGHTA, CDR2 FQGTGA. The CDR3 region has the DNA TGTGCCAGCAGCACTGGTACCGGGGAGCTGTTTTTT. Translated, it gives CASSTGTGELFF.